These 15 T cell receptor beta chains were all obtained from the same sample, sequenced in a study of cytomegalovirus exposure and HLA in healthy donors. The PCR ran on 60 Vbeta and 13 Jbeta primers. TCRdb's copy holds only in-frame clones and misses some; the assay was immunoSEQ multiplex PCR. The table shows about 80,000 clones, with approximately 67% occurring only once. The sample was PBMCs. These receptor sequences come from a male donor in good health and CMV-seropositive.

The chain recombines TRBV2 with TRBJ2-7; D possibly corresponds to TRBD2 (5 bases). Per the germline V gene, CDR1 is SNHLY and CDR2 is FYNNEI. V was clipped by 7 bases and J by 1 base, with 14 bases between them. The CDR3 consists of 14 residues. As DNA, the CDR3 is TGTGCCAGCACGGGGTACAGTCTTTCCTACGAGCAGTACTTC. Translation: CASTGYSLSYEQYF.

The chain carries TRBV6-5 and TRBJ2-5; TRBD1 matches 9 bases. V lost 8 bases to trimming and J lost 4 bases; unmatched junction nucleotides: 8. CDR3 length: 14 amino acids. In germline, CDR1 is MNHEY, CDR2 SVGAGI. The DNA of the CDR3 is TGTGCCAGCGGCACAGGGGGCGGCGGAGAGACCCAGTACTTC. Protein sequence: CASGTGGGGETQYF.

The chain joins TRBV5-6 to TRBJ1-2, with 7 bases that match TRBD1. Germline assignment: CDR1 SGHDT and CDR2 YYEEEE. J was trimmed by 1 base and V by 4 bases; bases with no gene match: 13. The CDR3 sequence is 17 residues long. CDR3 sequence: CASSPPIMGQINYGYTF. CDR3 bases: TGTGCCAGCAGCCCACCGATAATGGGACAGATTAACTATGGCTACACCTTC. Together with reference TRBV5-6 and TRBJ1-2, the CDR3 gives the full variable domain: DAGVTQSPTHLIKTRGQQVTLRCSPKSGHDTVSWYQQALGQGPQFIFQYYEEEERQRGNFPDRFSGHQFPNYSSELNVNALLLGDSALYLCASSPPIMGQINYGYTFGSGTRLTVV.

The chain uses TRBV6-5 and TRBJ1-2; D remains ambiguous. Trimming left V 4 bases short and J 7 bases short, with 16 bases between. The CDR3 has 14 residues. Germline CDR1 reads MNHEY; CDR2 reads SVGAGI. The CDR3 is CASSSDGNPRGYTF. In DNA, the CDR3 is TGTGCCAGCAGTTCGGACGGGAACCCGCGTGGCTACACCTTC.

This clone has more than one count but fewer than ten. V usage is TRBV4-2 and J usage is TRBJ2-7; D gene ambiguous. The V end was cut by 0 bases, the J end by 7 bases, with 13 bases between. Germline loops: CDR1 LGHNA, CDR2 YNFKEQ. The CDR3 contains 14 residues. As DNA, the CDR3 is TGTGCCAGCAGCCAAGATGGTCGTGGCACAGAGCAGTACTTC. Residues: CASSQDGRGTEQYF.

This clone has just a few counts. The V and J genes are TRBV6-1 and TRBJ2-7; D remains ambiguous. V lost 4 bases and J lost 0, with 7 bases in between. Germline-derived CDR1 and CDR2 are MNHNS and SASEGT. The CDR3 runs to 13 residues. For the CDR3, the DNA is TGTGCCAGCAGTGTAGTCCTCTCCTACGAGCAGTACTTC. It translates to CASSVVLSYEQYF.

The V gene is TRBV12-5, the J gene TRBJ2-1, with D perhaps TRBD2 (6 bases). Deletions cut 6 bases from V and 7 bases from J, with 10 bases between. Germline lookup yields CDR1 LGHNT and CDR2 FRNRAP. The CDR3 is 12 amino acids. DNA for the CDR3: TGTGCTAGTGGATCCGGAGGGAATGAGCAGTTCTTC. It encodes CASGSGGNEQFF.

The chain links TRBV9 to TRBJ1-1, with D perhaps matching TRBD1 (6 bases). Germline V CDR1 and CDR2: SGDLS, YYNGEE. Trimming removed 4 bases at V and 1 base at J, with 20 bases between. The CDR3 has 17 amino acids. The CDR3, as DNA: TGTGCCAGCAGCCCGGGGGGGGCTGACGGGAGGAACACTGAAGCTTTCTTT. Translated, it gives CASSPGGADGRNTEAFF.

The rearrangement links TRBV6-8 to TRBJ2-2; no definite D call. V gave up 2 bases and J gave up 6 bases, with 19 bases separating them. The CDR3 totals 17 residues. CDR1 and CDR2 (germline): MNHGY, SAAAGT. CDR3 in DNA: TGTGCCAGCAGTTACCTTCCCCCGGGTCCGAGGTCCGGGGAGCTGTTTTTT. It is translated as CASSYLPPGPRSGELFF.

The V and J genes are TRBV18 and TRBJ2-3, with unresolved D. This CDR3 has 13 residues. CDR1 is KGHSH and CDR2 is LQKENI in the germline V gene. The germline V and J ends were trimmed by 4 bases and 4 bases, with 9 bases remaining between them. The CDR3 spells CASSLGSSDTQYF. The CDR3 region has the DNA TGTGCCAGCTCACTCGGGTCTTCAGATACGCAGTATTTT.

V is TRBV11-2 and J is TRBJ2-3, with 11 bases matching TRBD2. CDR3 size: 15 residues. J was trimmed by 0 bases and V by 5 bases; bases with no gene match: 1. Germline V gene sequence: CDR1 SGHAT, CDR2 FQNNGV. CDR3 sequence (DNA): TGTGCCAGCAGCCGACTAGCGGGGAGCACAGATACGCAGTATTTT. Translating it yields CASSRLAGSTDTQYF.

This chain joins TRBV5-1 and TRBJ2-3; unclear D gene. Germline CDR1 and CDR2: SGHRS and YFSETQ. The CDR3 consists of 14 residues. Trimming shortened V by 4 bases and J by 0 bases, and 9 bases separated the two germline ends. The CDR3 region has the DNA TGCGCCAGCAGCCTAGAGGTTAGCACAGATACGCAGTATTTT. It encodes CASSLEVSTDTQYF.

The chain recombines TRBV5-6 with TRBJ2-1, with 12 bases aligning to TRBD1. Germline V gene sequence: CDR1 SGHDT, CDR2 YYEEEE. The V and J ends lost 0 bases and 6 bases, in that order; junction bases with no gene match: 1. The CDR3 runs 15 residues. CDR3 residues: CASSLEGQGANEQFF. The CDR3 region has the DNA TGTGCCAGCAGCTTGGAGGGACAGGGGGCCAATGAGCAGTTCTTC.

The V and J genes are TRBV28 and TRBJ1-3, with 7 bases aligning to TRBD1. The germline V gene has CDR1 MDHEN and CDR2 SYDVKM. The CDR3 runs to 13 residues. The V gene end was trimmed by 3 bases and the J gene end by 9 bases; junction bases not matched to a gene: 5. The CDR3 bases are TGTGCCAGCAGTTTGGGACAGCCCTTCACCATATATTTT. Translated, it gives CASSLGQPFTIYF.

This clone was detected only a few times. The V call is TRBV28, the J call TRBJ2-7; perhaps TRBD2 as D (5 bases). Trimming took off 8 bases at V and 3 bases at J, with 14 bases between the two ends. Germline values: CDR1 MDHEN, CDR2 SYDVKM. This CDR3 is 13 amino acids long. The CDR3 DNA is TGTGCCAGCCAAACCGACGGGAACTACGAGCAGTACTTC. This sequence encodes CASQTDGNYEQYF. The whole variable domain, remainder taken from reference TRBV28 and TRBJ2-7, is DVKVTQSSRYLVKRTGEKVFLECVQDMDHENMFWYRQDPGLGLRLIYFSYDVKMKEKGDIPEGYSVSREKKERFSLILESASTNQTSMYLCASQTDGNYEQYFGPGTRLTVT.